A selection of T cell receptor beta chains follows, all from one sample in a study of blood T cells in healthy people across ages. TCRdb re-called the 5' RACE reads with MiXCR, one entry per CDR3 protein. The table has 780,000 or so distinct CDR3 sequences, around three fifths seen once. Input material: blood. The receptor set was obtained from a man in his forties in good health. The CDR3 runs from the conserved cysteine through the conserved F or W. D genes are given only for firm matches. For some rows the clone size is stated as once, few or many, or as a class when expanded; others skip it.

clone size,J gene,D gene,V gene,CDR3 protein,CDR3 DNA
few,TRBJ2-1,-,TRBV4-3,CASSHLGSSSYNEQFF,TGCGCCAGCAGCCACCTCGGATCAAGCTCCTACAATGAGCAGTTCTTC
-,TRBJ1-5,-,TRBV20-1,CSARDLGRSDNQPQHF,TGCAGTGCTAGAGATCTTGGCAGAAGTGACAATCAGCCCCAGCATTTT
-,TRBJ2-5,TRBD1,TRBV9,CASSPRRQGSETQYF,TGTGCCAGCAGCCCAAGAAGACAGGGATCAGAGACCCAGTACTTC
once,TRBJ2-7,-,TRBV12-5,CASGLVHWGRDKSYEQYF,TGTGCTAGTGGTTTGGTACATTGGGGTAGGGACAAGTCCTACGAGCAGTACTTC
-,TRBJ2-6,TRBD1,TRBV6-2/TRBV6-3,CASGYLGTGIGWANVLTF,TGTGCCAGCGGTTACTTAGGGACAGGGATAGGCTGGGCCAACGTCCTGACTTTC
-,TRBJ2-7,-,TRBV29-1,CSVATETSTDTQYF,TGCAGCGTTGCGACGGAGACCAGCACAGATACGCAGTACTTC
-,TRBJ2-5,TRBD2,TRBV3-1,CASSQAGGKETQYF,TGTGCCAGCAGCCAGGCGGGAGGGAAAGAGACCCAGTACTTC
-,TRBJ2-1,-,TRBV6-5,CASRHEYRDEQFF,TGTGCCAGCAGACACGAGTACCGCGATGAGCAGTTCTTC
once,TRBJ2-5,-,TRBV7-9,CASSLRDRDTSKETQYF,TGTGCCAGCAGCTTAAGGGACCGGGACACTTCGAAAGAGACCCAGTACTTC
-,TRBJ2-3,-,TRBV5-1,CASSEIRENTQYF,TGCGCCAGCAGCGAAATTCGGGAGAATACGCAGTATTTT
-,TRBJ2-3,TRBD2,TRBV3-1,CASSQYGGGETDTQYF,TGTGCCAGCAGCCAATATGGCGGGGGGGAGACAGATACGCAGTATTTT
-,TRBJ2-1,-,TRBV29-1,CSVETGLSSYNEQFF,TGCAGCGTTGAAACGGGACTGAGCTCCTACAATGAGCAGTTCTTC
few,TRBJ2-3,-,TRBV2,CASMVLAEDTQYF,TGTGCCAGCATGGTTTTGGCGGAAGATACGCAGTATTTT
-,TRBJ2-5,TRBD1,TRBV10-3,CAIREQGQGETQYF,TGTGCCATCAGGGAGCAGGGACAGGGAGAGACCCAGTACTTC
-,TRBJ2-3,-,TRBV29-1,CSYTGTDTQYF,TGCAGCTATACAGGGACAGATACGCAGTATTTT
-,TRBJ2-7,TRBD2,TRBV4-2,CASSPQTSGRLGSYEQYF,TGTGCCAGCAGCCCACAGACTAGCGGGAGACTTGGGTCCTACGAGCAGTACTTC
-,TRBJ2-1,-,TRBV12-3/TRBV12-4,CASSLRGTGIEQFF,TGTGCCAGCAGTCTACGCGGGACCGGAATTGAGCAGTTCTTC
-,TRBJ2-5,TRBD1,TRBV15,CATSRVGTVEETQYF,TGTGCCACCAGCAGAGTAGGGACAGTCGAAGAGACCCAGTACTTC
few,TRBJ2-7,TRBD1,TRBV6-1,CASHRDRGNNEQYF,TGTGCCAGTCACCGGGACAGGGGGAACAACGAGCAGTACTTC
-,TRBJ1-1,-,TRBV25-1,CASTPLGAVEAFF,TGTGCCAGCACCCCACTCGGGGCAGTTGAAGCTTTCTTT
-,TRBJ2-4,-,TRBV24-1,CATSITGKNIQYF,TGTGCCACCAGTATAACAGGAAAAAACATTCAGTACTTC
-,TRBJ2-2,TRBD1,TRBV3-1,CASSQDNGQGFVGELFF,TGTGCCAGCAGCCAAGATAATGGACAGGGGTTCGTTGGGGAGCTGTTTTTT
few,TRBJ2-7,-,TRBV10-3,CAISEYDEQYF,TGTGCCATCAGTGAGTATGACGAGCAGTACTTC
few,TRBJ1-6,TRBD1,TRBV6-6,CASRLTGGSYNSPLHF,TGTGCCAGCAGGTTGACAGGGGGTTCGTATAATTCACCCCTCCACTTT
many,TRBJ2-5,TRBD1,TRBV7-2,CASSKQAGGGVGETQYF,TGTGCCAGCAGCAAACAGGCAGGGGGTGGAGTAGGAGAGACCCAGTACTTC
-,TRBJ2-7,-,TRBV5-1,CASSQDSRDYEQYF,TGCGCCAGCAGTCAGGACTCAAGGGACTACGAGCAGTACTTC
-,TRBJ1-1,TRBD1,TRBV7-2,CASSLKGQLNTEAFF,TGTGCCAGCAGCTTAAAGGGACAGTTGAACACTGAAGCTTTCTTT
few,TRBJ2-7,TRBD2,TRBV6-2/TRBV6-3,CASSYFTSGSSLLSYEQYF,TGTGCCAGCAGTTACTTTACTAGCGGTAGTAGTCTCCTTTCCTACGAGCAGTACTTC
few,TRBJ2-5,-,TRBV29-1,CSVGNLGYQETQYF,TGCAGCGTTGGTAATCTAGGGTACCAAGAGACCCAGTACTTC
few,TRBJ2-7,-,TRBV4-3,CASSLDRTFNEQYF,TGCGCCAGCAGCCTCGACAGAACATTCAACGAGCAGTACTTC
-,TRBJ2-3,-,TRBV2,CASSRSEGFADTQYF,TGTGCCAGCAGTCGCTCGGAGGGCTTCGCGGATACGCAGTATTTT
few,TRBJ2-3,-,TRBV5-1,CASKSIDTQYF,TGCGCCAGCAAGAGTATAGATACGCAGTATTTT
-,TRBJ1-2,TRBD1,TRBV7-9,CASSSTQGAYGYTF,TGTGCCAGCAGCTCCACACAGGGGGCCTATGGCTACACCTTC
-,TRBJ2-3,-,TRBV7-9,CASSLRAGLTDTQYF,TGTGCCAGCAGCTTAAGGGCAGGGCTCACAGATACGCAGTATTTT
-,TRBJ2-3,TRBD2,TRBV28,CASSFPPTSGGTDTQYF,TGTGCCAGCAGTTTCCCACCGACTAGCGGAGGCACAGATACGCAGTATTTT
-,TRBJ2-1,TRBD2,TRBV3-1,CASSRLAGAGFNEQFF,TGTGCCAGCAGCCGACTAGCGGGAGCTGGGTTCAATGAGCAGTTCTTC
-,TRBJ1-2,-,TRBV25-1,CASSEYSPRYGYTF,TGTGCCAGCAGTGAATACTCGCCGCGGTATGGCTACACCTTC
-,TRBJ2-5,TRBD1,TRBV11-2,CASSKGTGGFGETQYF,TGTGCCAGCAGCAAAGGGACAGGGGGCTTTGGAGAGACCCAGTACTTC
few,TRBJ2-3,-,TRBV2,CASSEGGLVTDTQYF,TGTGCCAGCAGTGAGGGGGGGCTCGTCACAGATACGCAGTATTTT
few,TRBJ1-1,TRBD1,TRBV2,CASSPGQGHTEAFF,TGTGCCAGCAGCCCGGGACAGGGCCACACTGAAGCTTTCTTT
few,TRBJ1-1,-,TRBV5-1,CASSFMNRAATAEAFF,TGCGCCAGCAGTTTCATGAACCGGGCCGCTACCGCTGAAGCTTTCTTT
-,TRBJ2-7,-,TRBV29-1,CSAIHTGPSRAEQYF,TGCAGCGCTATCCACACGGGGCCCTCGAGGGCCGAGCAGTACTTC
-,TRBJ2-3,TRBD1,TRBV6-6,CASSYRDRAQYF,TGTGCCAGCAGTTACAGGGACAGGGCGCAGTATTTT
few,TRBJ1-5,-,TRBV7-9,CASSLGSQPQHF,TGTGCCAGCAGCCTCGGTAGTCAGCCCCAGCATTTT
-,TRBJ2-5,TRBD1,TRBV6-1,CASSEARGPQETQYF,TGTGCCAGCAGTGAAGCGAGGGGGCCCCAAGAGACCCAGTACTTC